This T cell receptor (beta chain) was identified in a study of T cell changes during pregnancy in multiple sclerosis. This clone came up once. Clones were read by immunoSEQ multiplex PCR, and TCRdb kept only the in-frame ones, dropping some. The data contain about 24,000 clones, more than 75% of them singletons. Material: CD8+ T cells from peripheral blood mononuclear cells, obtained in the third trimester of pregnancy. This clonotype originated in a female donor in good health, enrolled as a control in a pregnancy study.

CDR3 protein: CASSFRDRDVETQYF. The DNA for the CDR3 is TGTGCCAGCAGTTTCCGGGACAGGGATGTAGAGACCCAGTACTTC. The chain has TRBV28 and TRBJ2-5; TRBD1 matches at 9 bases. Trimming removed 3 bases from V and 4 bases from J; junction bases left unmatched: 6. Germline V gene lookup returns CDR1 MDHEN and CDR2 SYDVKM. This CDR3 has 15 residues.